The 2 T cell receptor beta chains below all came from one sample that was sequenced in a study of T-cell reconstitution after alpha-beta-depleted transplantation in children. Molecular barcoding with unique molecular identifiers was used for the TCRbeta library. One entry per CDR3 protein, called by TCRdb with MiXCR from the PCR reads. The sample consists of roughly 500,000 distinct CDR3 sequences, approximately 29% of them appearing once. Specimen: PBMCs from the stem cell graft donor, collected from the stem cell graft. The receptors were gathered from a human donor who donated a stem cell graft to a child with aplastic anemia.

CDR3 bases: TGTGCCAGCAGCTTGGGGCTGCTCAATCAGCCCCAGCATTTT. Translating it yields CASSLGLLNQPQHF. The V gene is TRBV5-5, the J gene TRBJ1-5; D unclear. The V gene lost 0 bases and the J gene lost 3 bases, with 7 bases spanning the gap. Germline CDR1 is SGHKS and CDR2 is YYEKEE (reference sequence). The CDR3 spans 14 residues.

This sequence joins TRBV2 and TRBJ2-7; the D is unclear. This CDR3 has 13 residues. CDR1 and CDR2 (germline): SNHLY, FYNNEI. V gave up 7 bases and J gave up 2 bases, with 12 bases separating them. DNA of the CDR3: TGTGCCAGCACCGTAGTTGCAGCCTACGAGCAGTACGTC. As protein: CASTVVAAYEQYV.